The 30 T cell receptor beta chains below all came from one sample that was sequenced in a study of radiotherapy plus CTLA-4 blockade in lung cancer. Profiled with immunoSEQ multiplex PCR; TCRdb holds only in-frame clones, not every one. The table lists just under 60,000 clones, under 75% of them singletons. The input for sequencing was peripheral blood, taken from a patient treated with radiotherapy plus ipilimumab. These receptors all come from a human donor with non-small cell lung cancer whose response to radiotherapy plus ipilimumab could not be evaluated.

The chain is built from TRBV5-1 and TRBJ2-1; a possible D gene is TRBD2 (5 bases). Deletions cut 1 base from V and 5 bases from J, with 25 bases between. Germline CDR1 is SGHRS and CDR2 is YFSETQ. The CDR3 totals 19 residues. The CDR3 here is CASSLRPSSYKAANNEQFF. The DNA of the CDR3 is TGCGCCAGCAGCTTGAGGCCTAGCTCCTACAAGGCGGCTAACAATGAGCAGTTCTTC.

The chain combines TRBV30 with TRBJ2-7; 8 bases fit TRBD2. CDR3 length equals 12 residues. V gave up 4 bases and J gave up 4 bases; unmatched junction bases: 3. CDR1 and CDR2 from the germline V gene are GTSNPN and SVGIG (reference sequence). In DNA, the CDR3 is TGTGCCTGGATAAGCGGGGGATACGAGCAGTACTTC. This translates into CAWISGGYEQYF.

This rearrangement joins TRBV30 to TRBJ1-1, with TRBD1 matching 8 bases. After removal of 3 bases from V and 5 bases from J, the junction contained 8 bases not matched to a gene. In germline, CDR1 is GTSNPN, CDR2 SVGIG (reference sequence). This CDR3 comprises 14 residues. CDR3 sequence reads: CAWRKQGAGTEAFF. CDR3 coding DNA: TGTGCCTGGAGGAAGCAGGGGGCAGGAACTGAAGCTTTCTTT.

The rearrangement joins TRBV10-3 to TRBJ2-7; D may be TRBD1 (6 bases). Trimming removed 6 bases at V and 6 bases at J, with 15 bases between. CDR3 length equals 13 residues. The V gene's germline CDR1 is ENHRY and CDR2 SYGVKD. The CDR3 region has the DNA TGTGCCATCAGATTTACAGGGTCTGGCGAGCAGTACTTC. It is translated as CAIRFTGSGEQYF.

This CDR3 is CASSPSRDRGFDQPQHF. CDR3 bases: TGCGCCAGCAGCCCAAGCAGAGACAGGGGGTTCGATCAGCCCCAGCATTTT. This rearrangement joins TRBV4-1 to TRBJ1-5; 9 bases align to TRBD1. With V trimmed by 4 bases and J by 5 bases, 12 bases remained unmatched. Looked up from germline, CDR1 is MGHRA and CDR2 is YSYEKL. The CDR3 consists of 17 residues.

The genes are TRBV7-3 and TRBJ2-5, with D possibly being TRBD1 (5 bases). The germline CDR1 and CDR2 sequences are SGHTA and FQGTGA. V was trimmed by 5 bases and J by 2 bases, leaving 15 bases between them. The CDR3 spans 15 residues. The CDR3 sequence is CASSPDVGRQETQYF. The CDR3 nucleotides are TGTGCCAGCAGCCCGGACGTGGGGCGACAAGAGACCCAGTACTTC.

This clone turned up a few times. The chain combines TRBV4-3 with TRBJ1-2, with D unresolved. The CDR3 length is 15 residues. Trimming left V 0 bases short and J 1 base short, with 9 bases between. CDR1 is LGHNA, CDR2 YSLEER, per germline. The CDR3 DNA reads TGCGCCAGCAGCCAAGATTATCGGGGTAACTATGGCTACACCTTC. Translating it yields CASSQDYRGNYGYTF.

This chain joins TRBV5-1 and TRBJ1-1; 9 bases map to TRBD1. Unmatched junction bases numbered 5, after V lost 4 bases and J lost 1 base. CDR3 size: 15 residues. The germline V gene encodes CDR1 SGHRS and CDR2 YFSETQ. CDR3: CASSMEGQGNTEAFF. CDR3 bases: TGCGCCAGCAGCATGGAGGGACAGGGGAACACTGAAGCTTTCTTT.

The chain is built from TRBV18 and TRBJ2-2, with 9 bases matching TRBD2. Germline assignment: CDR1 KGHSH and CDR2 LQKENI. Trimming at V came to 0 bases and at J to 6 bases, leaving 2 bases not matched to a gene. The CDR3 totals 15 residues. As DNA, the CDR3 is TGTGCCAGCTCACCACCCCAGCGGGGGGCCGGGGAGCTGTTTTTT. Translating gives CASSPPQRGAGELFF.

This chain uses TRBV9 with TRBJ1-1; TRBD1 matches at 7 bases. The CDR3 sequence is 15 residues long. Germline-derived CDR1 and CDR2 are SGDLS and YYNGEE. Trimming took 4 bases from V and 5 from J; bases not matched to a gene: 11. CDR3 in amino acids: CASSPNRGSRTEAFF. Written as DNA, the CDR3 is TGTGCCAGCAGCCCTAACAGGGGATCGAGAACTGAAGCTTTCTTT.

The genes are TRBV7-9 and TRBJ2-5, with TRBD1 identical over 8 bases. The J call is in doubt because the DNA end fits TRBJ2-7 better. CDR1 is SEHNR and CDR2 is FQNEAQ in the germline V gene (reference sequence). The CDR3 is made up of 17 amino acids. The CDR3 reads CASSPTGTGQIWDEQYF. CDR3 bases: TGTGCCAGCAGCCCAACCGGGACAGGTCAAATCTGGGACGAGCAGTACTTC.

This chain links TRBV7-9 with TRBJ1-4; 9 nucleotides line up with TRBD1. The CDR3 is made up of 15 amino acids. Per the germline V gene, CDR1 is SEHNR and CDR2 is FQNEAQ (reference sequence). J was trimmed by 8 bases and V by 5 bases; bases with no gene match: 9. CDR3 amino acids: CASSGRDRVQEKLFF. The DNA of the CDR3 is TGTGCCAGCAGCGGACGGGACAGGGTTCAGGAAAAACTGTTTTTT. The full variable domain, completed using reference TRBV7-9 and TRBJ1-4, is DTGVSQNPRHKITKRGQNVTFRCDPISEHNRLYWYRQTLGQGPEFLTYFQNEAQLEKSRLLSDRFSAERPKGSFSTLEIQRTEQGDSAMYLCASSGRDRVQEKLFFGSGTQLSVL.

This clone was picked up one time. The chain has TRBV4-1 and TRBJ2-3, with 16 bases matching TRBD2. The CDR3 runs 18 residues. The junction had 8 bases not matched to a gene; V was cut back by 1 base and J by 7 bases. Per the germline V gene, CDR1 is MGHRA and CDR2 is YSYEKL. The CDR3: CASSQVDMGLAGGNTQYF. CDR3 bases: TGCGCCAGCAGCCAAGTCGATATGGGACTAGCGGGAGGGAATACGCAGTATTTT.

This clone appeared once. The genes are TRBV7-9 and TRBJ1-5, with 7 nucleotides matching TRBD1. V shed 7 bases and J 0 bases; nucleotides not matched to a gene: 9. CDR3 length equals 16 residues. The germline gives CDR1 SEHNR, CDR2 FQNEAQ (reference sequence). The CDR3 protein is CASTGDSEASNQPQHF. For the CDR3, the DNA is TGTGCCAGCACCGGGGACAGCGAGGCTAGCAATCAGCCCCAGCATTTT. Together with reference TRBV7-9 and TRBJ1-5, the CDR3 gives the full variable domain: DTGVSQNPRHKITKRGQNVTFRCDPISEHNRLYWYRQTLGQGPEFLTYFQNEAQLEKSRLLSDRFSAERPKGSFSTLEIQRTEQGDSAMYLCASTGDSEASNQPQHFGDGTRLSIL.

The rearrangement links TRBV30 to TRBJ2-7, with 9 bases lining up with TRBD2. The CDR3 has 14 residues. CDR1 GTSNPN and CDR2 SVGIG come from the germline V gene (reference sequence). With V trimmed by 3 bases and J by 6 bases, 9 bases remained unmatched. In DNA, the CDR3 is TGTGCCTGGAGGCCGGGACTAGCTATAGTCGAGCAGTACTTC. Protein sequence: CAWRPGLAIVEQYF.

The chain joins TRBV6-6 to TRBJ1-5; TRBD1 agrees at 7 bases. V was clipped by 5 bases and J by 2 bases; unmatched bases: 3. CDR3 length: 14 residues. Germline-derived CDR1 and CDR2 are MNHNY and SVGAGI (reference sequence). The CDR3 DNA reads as TGTGCCAGCAGTATCGACAGGGGCAATCAGCCCCAGCATTTT. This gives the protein CASSIDRGNQPQHF.

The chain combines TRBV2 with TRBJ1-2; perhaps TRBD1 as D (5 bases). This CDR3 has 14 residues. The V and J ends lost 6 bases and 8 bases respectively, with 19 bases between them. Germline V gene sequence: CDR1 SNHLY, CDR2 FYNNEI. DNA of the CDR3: TGTGCCAGCAGCGAGGTTAGTGACAGAAGAGGCTACACCTTC. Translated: CASSEVSDRRGYTF.

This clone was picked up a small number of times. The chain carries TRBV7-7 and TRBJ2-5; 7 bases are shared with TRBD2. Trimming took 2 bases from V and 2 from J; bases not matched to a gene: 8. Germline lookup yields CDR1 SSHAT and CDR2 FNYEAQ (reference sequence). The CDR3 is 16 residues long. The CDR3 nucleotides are TGTGCCAGCAGCTTAACCCCCCCTAGCGGACAAGAGACCCAGTACTTC. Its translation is CASSLTPPSGQETQYF.

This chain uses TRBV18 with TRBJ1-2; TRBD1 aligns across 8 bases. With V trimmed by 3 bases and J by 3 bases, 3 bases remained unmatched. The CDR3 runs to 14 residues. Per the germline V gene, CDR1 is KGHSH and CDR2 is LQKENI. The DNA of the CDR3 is TGTGCCAGCTCACCGGGACAGGAGGACTATGGCTACACCTTC. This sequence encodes CASSPGQEDYGYTF.

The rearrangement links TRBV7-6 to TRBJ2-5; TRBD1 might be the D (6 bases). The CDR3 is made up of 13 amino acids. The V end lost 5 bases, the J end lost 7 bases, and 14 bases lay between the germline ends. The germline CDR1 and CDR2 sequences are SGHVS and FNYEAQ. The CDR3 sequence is CASSPGQGTTQYF. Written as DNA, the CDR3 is TGTGCCAGCAGCCCGGGACAAGGGACGACCCAGTACTTC.

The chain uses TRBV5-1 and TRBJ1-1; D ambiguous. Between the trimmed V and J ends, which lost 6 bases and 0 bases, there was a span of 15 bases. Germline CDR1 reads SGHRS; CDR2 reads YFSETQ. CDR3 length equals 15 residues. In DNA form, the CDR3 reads TGCGCCAGCAAGAACTCTGACGGAGTGAACACTGAAGCTTTCTTT. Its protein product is CASKNSDGVNTEAFF. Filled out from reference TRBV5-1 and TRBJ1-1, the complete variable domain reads KAGVTQTPRYLIKTRGQQVTLSCSPISGHRSVSWYQQTPGQGLQFLFEYFSETQRNKGNFPGRFSGRQFSNSRSEMNVSTLELGDSALYLCASKNSDGVNTEAFFGQGTRLTVV.

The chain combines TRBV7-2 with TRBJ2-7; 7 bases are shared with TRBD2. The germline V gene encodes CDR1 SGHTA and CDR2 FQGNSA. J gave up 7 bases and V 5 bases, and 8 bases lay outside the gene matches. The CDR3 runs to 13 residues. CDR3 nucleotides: TGTGCCAGCAGCCAGCACCCAGCGGGAGAGCAGTACTTC. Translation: CASSQHPAGEQYF.

CDR3 bases: TGTGCCATCCGAACTCGGGGCACTGAAGCTTTCTTT. It is translated as CAIRTRGTEAFF. The J gene is TRBJ1-1, the V gene TRBV11-3; D is unclear. V lost 10 bases and J 4 bases, leaving 13 bases between the germline ends. The CDR3 covers 12 residues. The germline gives CDR1 SGHNT, CDR2 YENEEA. The whole variable domain, filled in from reference TRBV11-3 and TRBJ1-1, reads EAGVVQSPRYKIIEKKQPVAFWCNPISGHNTLYWYLQNLGQGPELLIRYENEEAVDDSQLPKDRFSAERLKGVDSTLKIQPAELGDSAVYLCAIRTRGTEAFFGQGTRLTVV.

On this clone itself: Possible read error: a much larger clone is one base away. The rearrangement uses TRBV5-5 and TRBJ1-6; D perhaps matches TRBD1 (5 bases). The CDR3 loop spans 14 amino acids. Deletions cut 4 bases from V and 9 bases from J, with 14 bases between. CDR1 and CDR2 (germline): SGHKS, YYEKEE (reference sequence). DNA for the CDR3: TGTGCCAGCAGCCAAGCCCTCGGGGGTTCACCCCTCCACTTT. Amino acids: CASSQALGGSPLHF.

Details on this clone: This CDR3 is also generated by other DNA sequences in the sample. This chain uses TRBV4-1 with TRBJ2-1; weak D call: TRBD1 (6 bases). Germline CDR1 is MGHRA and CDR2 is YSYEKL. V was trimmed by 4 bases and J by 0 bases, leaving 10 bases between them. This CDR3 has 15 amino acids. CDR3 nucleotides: TGCGCCAGCAGCCTTGACAGGAGCTCCTACAATGAGCAGTTCTTC. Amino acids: CASSLDRSSYNEQFF.

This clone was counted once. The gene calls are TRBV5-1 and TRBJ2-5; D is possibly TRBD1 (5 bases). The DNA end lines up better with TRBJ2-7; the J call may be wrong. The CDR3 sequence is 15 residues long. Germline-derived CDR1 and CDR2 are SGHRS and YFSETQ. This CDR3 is CASSPAGYRPYEQYF. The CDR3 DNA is TGCGCCAGCAGCCCCGCAGGGTATCGGCCTTACGAGCAGTACTTC.

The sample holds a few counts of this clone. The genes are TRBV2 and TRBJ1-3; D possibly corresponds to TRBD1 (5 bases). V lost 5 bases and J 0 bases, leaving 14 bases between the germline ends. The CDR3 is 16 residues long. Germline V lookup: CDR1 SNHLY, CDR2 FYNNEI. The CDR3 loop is CASSTGVSISGNTIYF. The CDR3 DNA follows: TGTGCCAGCAGTACAGGCGTTAGTATCTCTGGAAACACCATATATTTT.

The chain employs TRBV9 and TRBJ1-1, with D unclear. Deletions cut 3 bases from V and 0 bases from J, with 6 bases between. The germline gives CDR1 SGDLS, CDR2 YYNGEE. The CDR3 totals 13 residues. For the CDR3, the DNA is TGTGCCAGCAGCGCGCAGGTGAACACTGAAGCTTTCTTT. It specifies CASSAQVNTEAFF.

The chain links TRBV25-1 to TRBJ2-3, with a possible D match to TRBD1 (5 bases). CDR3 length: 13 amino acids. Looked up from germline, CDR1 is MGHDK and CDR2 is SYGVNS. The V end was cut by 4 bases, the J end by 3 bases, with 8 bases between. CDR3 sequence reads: CASSGQGTDTQYF. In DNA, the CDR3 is TGTGCCAGCAGTGGCCAGGGAACAGATACGCAGTATTTT.

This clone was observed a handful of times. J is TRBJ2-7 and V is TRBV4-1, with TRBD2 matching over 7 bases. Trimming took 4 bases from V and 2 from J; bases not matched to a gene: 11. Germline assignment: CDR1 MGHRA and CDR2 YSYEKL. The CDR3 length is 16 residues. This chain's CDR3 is CASSRERDGLTYEQYF. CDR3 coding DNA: TGCGCCAGCAGCCGAGAGCGGGACGGCCTTACCTACGAGCAGTACTTC.